The 28 T cell receptor beta chains presented below share a single source sample, sequenced in a study of regulatory T cells in long-lasting Graves disease. Combining iRepertoire HTBI primers with Arm-PCR of CDR3 regions, the authors built TCR beta libraries. TCRdb called the multiplex PCR reads again in MiXCR, with one record for every CDR3 protein. The table lists hundreds of thousands of distinct CDR3 sequences, about 16% of them singletons. Noted time point: newly diagnosed GD, antithyroid drugs for less than 3 months. With RNA extracted from PBMCs as input, the TCR library was made. Another study also made use of these data, one on T cells in Graves' hyperthyroidism and ophthalmopathy.

Specimen: peripheral blood mononuclear cells (PBMCs), collected at new diagnosis, from a patient treated with antithyroid drugs. These receptors were taken from a man aged 18 to 29 with Graves disease.

The CDR3 DNA follows: TGTGCCAGCAGTTTATGGGCAGGGGAGCGCTATGGCTACACCTTC. It encodes CASSLWAGERYGYTF. V is TRBV27 and J is TRBJ1-2; D might be TRBD1 (6 bases). Germline values: CDR1 MNHEY, CDR2 SMNVEV (reference sequence). V shed 1 base and J shed 4 bases, with 13 bases lying between them. The CDR3 sequence is 15 residues long.

The table lists this clonotype with many counts. The V call is TRBV3-1, the J call TRBJ2-3; D unresolved. The V end was cut by 0 bases, the J end by 6 bases, with 7 bases between. The CDR3 runs to 13 residues. Germline V gives CDR1 LGHDT, CDR2 YNNKEL (reference sequence). CDR3 sequence reads: CASSQDGGDTQYF. CDR3 DNA sequence: TGTGCCAGCAGCCAAGATGGTGGGGATACGCAGTATTTT.

V and J are TRBV11-1 and TRBJ2-2, with 8 bases lining up with TRBD2. The germline V gene encodes CDR1 SGHAT and CDR2 FQDESV (reference sequence). The CDR3 contains 17 residues. With V trimmed by 5 bases and J by 11 bases, 19 bases remained unmatched. The CDR3 sequence is CASSTMAAGLEGFELFF. The DNA of the CDR3 is TGTGCCAGCAGCACCATGGCTGCGGGACTAGAGGGTTTTGAGCTGTTTTTT. Variable domain in full (rest from reference TRBV11-1 and TRBJ2-2): EAEVAQSPRYKITEKSQAVAFWCDPISGHATLYWYRQILGQGPELLVQFQDESVVDDSQLPKDRFSAERLKGVDSTLKIQPAELGDSAMYLCASSTMAAGLEGFELFFGEGSRLTVL.

This clonotype has only a few counts. The CDR3 is CASAQQGYNEQFF. Here the CDR3 DNA reads TGTGCTAGTGCCCAACAGGGCTACAATGAGCAGTTCTTC. The chain links TRBV12-5 to TRBJ2-1, with D possibly matching TRBD1 (6 bases). V lost 7 bases, J lost 3 bases, and 10 bases lay in between. In germline, CDR1 is LGHNT, CDR2 FRNRAP. The CDR3 contains 13 residues.

A note on this clonotype: Possible read error: a much larger clone is one base away. The chain is built from TRBV30 and TRBJ2-7, with TRBD1 matching over 7 bases. This CDR3 region has 15 residues. The germline gives CDR1 GTSNPN, CDR2 SVGIG (reference sequence). CDR3 protein: CAWSLSSGTAYEQCF. The DNA for the CDR3 is TGTGCCTGGAGTCTATCTTCCGGGACAGCCTACGAGCAGTGCTTC.

V gene TRBV28 combines with J gene TRBJ1-3, with 7 bases aligning to TRBD1. Germline V lookup: CDR1 MDHEN, CDR2 SYDVKM. CDR3 length: 15 residues. The ends lost 7 bases at V and 2 bases at J; junction bases unmatched: 8. CDR3 protein: CASTPSGQAGNTIYF. As DNA, the CDR3 is TGTGCCAGCACCCCGTCCGGACAGGCTGGAAACACCATATATTTT. Full variable domain (missing parts from reference TRBV28 and TRBJ1-3): DVKVTQSSRYLVKRTGEKVFLECVQDMDHENMFWYRQDPGLGLRLIYFSYDVKMKEKGDIPEGYSVSREKKERFSLILESASTNQTSMYLCASTPSGQAGNTIYFGEGSWLTVV.

This chain links TRBV28 with TRBJ2-3, with TRBD2 identical over 10 bases. Germline CDR1 and CDR2: MDHEN and SYDVKM. CDR3 size: 17 residues. V lost 4 bases to trimming and J lost 0 bases; unmatched junction nucleotides: 7. CDR3 region: CASSSWTSGSSTDTQYF. CDR3 coding DNA: TGTGCCAGCAGTTCTTGGACTAGCGGATCTAGCACAGATACGCAGTATTTT.

The rearrangement joins TRBV15 to TRBJ2-1, with D unresolved. In germline, CDR1 is LNHNV, CDR2 YYDKDF (reference sequence). This CDR3 is built from 18 residues. Trimming removed 1 base at V and 3 bases at J, with 19 bases between. CDR3 bases: TGTGCCACCAGCAGAGTACGCCAGGCTTCAAGGGACTACAATGAGCAGTTCTTC. The encoded protein is CATSRVRQASRDYNEQFF.

There are a few counts of this clonotype. The rearrangement links TRBV5-1 to TRBJ2-5; D tentatively reads TRBD1 or TRBD2 (6 bases each). Trimming took off 5 bases at V and 2 bases at J, with 13 bases between the two ends. This CDR3 comprises 14 residues. Per germline, CDR1 SGHRS and CDR2 YFSETQ. This CDR3 is CASRRGQPQETQYF. CDR3 nucleotides: TGCGCCAGCAGGCGGGGACAACCACAAGAGACCCAGTACTTC.

In this sample, this clonotype turned up many times. The rearrangement joins TRBV27 to TRBJ2-7; TRBD1 matches 9 bases. The V and J ends lost 2 bases and 0 bases, in that order; junction bases with no gene match: 5. The CDR3 loop spans 16 amino acids. Germline V gene sequence: CDR1 MNHEY, CDR2 SMNVEV (reference sequence). Written as DNA, the CDR3 is TGTGCCAGCAGTTTAACAGGGGGCTTACTCTCCTACGAGCAGTACTTC. Encoded protein: CASSLTGGLLSYEQYF.

Concerning this clonotype: This may arise from a read error, as a much more abundant clone is one base away. The rearrangement uses TRBV11-2 and TRBJ2-1; D is tentatively TRBD1 or TRBD2 (5 bases each). The length of the CDR3 is 15 residues. Germline V lookup: CDR1 SGHAT, CDR2 FQNNGV. CDR3 amino acids: CASSPPPGPYNGQFF. The CDR3 nucleotides read TGTGCCAGCAGCCCTCCGCCGGGGCCCTACAATGGGCAGTTCTTC.

The chain uses TRBV9 and TRBJ2-1, with TRBD1 matching over 12 bases. Trimming removed 4 bases from V and 1 base from J; junction bases left unmatched: 3. The CDR3 has 16 residues. From germline, CDR1 is SGDLS and CDR2 YYNGEE. CDR3 protein: CASSLGQGASYNEQFF. For the CDR3, the DNA is TGTGCCAGCAGCCTGGGACAGGGGGCTTCCTACAATGAGCAGTTCTTC.

This chain joins TRBV9 and TRBJ1-1, with 7 bases aligning to TRBD1. Germline V gene data show CDR1 as SGDLS and CDR2 as YYNGEE. This CDR3 region has 13 residues. V dropped 3 bases and J dropped 10; count of bases not matched to a gene: 9. The CDR3 DNA is TGTGCCAGCAGCGCGTCGACAGGGACATCAGCTTTCTTT. It codes for CASSASTGTSAFF.

J is TRBJ2-7 and V is TRBV20-1; D assignment may be TRBD1 or TRBD2 (5 bases each). Germline V gene data show CDR1 as DFQATT and CDR2 as SNEGSKA (reference sequence). The CDR3 runs to 13 residues. Deletions cut 3 bases from V and 4 bases from J, with 13 bases between. CDR3 sequence: CSASGTDQYEQYF. The CDR3 bases are TGCAGTGCTAGTGGGACCGACCAATACGAGCAGTACTTC.

There are many counts of this clonotype. The chain carries TRBV10-3 and TRBJ1-6, with a tentative D call TRBD1 (6 bases). CDR1 is ENHRY, CDR2 SYGVKD, per germline. The germline V and J ends were trimmed by 9 bases and 7 bases, with 22 bases remaining between them. The CDR3 spans 16 residues. The CDR3: CAIRRGGSTENSPLHF. DNA of the CDR3: TGTGCCATTCGCCGAGGGGGATCCACTGAAAATTCACCCCTCCACTTT.

The chain is built from TRBV6-9 and TRBJ2-7; D not resolved. The CDR3 loop spans 13 amino acids. V was shortened by 2 bases and J by 5 bases, with 10 bases between the two germline ends. Germline V gene lookup returns CDR1 MNHGY and CDR2 SVAAGI. CDR3 amino acids: CASSYRFPHEQYF. The CDR3 DNA follows: TGTGCCAGCAGTTATAGATTCCCCCACGAGCAGTACTTC.

The sample holds many counts of this clonotype. The J gene is TRBJ2-7, the V gene TRBV3-1; 9 bases match TRBD2. CDR3 length: 14 residues. CDR1 and CDR2 from the germline V gene are LGHDT and YNNKEL (reference sequence). V lost 8 bases and J lost 0; bases outside the gene matches: 5. The CDR3 here is CASSRTSVSYEQYF. In DNA, the CDR3 is TGTGCCAGCTCCCGGACTAGCGTCTCCTACGAGCAGTACTTC.

This clonotype occurred many times. This rearrangement joins TRBV15 to TRBJ2-1; 10 positions match TRBD2. CDR3 length equals 17 residues. Germline lookup yields CDR1 LNHNV and CDR2 YYDKDF (reference sequence). J lost 8 bases, V lost 3 bases, and 13 bases had no gene match. CDR3 in DNA: TGTGCCACCAGCAGCCCTCCCCTAGCGGGAGAACGGGATGAGCAGTTCTTC. Protein: CATSSPPLAGERDEQFF. Full variable domain (rest looked up from reference TRBV15 and TRBJ2-1): DAMVIQNPRYQVTQFGKPVTLSCSQTLNHNVMYWYQQKSSQAPKLLFHYYDKDFNNEADTPDNFQSRRPNTSFCFLDIRSPGLGDTAMYLCATSSPPLAGERDEQFFGPGTRLTVL.

This clonotype was detected a few times. The rearrangement joins TRBV27 to TRBJ2-1; 12 nucleotides line up with TRBD2. Trimming cost V 5 bases and J 6 bases; bases outside gene matches: 5. Germline V CDR1 and CDR2: MNHEY, SMNVEV (reference sequence). There are 15 residues in the CDR3. The CDR3 loop reads CASSKPGLAGNEQFF. The CDR3 DNA reads TGTGCCAGCAGTAAACCGGGACTAGCGGGCAATGAGCAGTTCTTC.

This clonotype was counted ten times or more. The CDR3 coding sequence is TGTGCCAGCAGTGAAGTCACTGAAGCTTTCTTT. This sequence encodes CASSEVTEAFF. J is TRBJ1-1 and V is TRBV6-1; D unresolved. This CDR3 spans 11 amino acids. Germline V gene data show CDR1 as MNHNS and CDR2 as SASEGT. V was pared by 1 base and J by 4 bases, with 1 base between.

V usage is TRBV18 and J usage is TRBJ2-1; 11 bases line up with TRBD2. The V segment lost 0 bases and the J segment 4 bases; nucleotides outside the gene matches: 5. The CDR3 covers 17 residues. Germline V lookup: CDR1 KGHSH, CDR2 LQKENI. This chain's CDR3 is CASSPPLAGDFYNEQFF. Written as DNA, the CDR3 is TGTGCCAGCTCACCACCACTAGCGGGAGACTTTTACAATGAGCAGTTCTTC.

In this sample, this clonotype turned up many times. The rearrangement uses TRBV7-8 and TRBJ2-5, with 9 nucleotides matching TRBD2. The CDR3 totals 19 residues. V dropped 0 bases and J dropped 5; count of bases not matched to a gene: 16. CDR1 and CDR2 from the germline V gene are SGHVS and FQNEAQ. The CDR3 is CASSLAPTGTSSVSETQYF. The CDR3 DNA is TGTGCCAGCAGCTTAGCCCCCACCGGGACTAGCTCCGTTTCGGAGACCCAGTACTTC.

This clonotype was detected ten times or more. CDR3 in amino acids: CASSQGRHKPTEAFF. As DNA, the CDR3 is TGTGCCAGCAGCCAGGGGCGGCATAAGCCCACTGAAGCTTTCTTT. The V gene is TRBV3-1, the J gene TRBJ1-1; possible D gene TRBD1, 5 bases. This CDR3 region has 15 residues. The V gene's germline CDR1 is LGHDT and CDR2 YNNKEL (reference sequence). Trimming removed 3 bases from V and 4 bases from J, with 15 bases in between.

The V and J genes are TRBV19 and TRBJ2-1; D possibly corresponds to TRBD2 (7 bases). Between the trimmed V and J ends, which lost 4 bases and 2 bases, there was a span of 21 bases. Germline values: CDR1 LNHDA, CDR2 SQIVND (reference sequence). CDR3 length: 18 amino acids. Here the CDR3 DNA reads TGTGCCAGTAGTAGCGGCCGGGACATTGGACTAGCCTACAATGAGCAGTTCTTC. Protein product: CASSSGRDIGLAYNEQFF.

CDR3: CASTSGLAGTDTQYF. In nucleotides, the CDR3 is TGTGCCAGCACGTCGGGACTAGCGGGCACAGATACGCAGTATTTT. The chain carries TRBV6-1 and TRBJ2-3; TRBD2 matches at 11 bases. Germline V gene lookup returns CDR1 MNHNS and CDR2 SASEGT. The CDR3 has 15 amino acids. Losses at the gene ends were 7 bases for V and 1 base for J; bases not matched to a gene: 4.

This clonotype occurred a few times. The chain combines TRBV18 with TRBJ2-7; possible D gene TRBD2, 6 bases. The CDR3 is made up of 13 amino acids. Trimming stripped 0 bases from V and 5 bases from J, with 8 bases between. Per the germline V gene, CDR1 is KGHSH and CDR2 is LQKENI. The CDR3 here is CASSPPAGNEQYF. The CDR3 DNA reads as TGTGCCAGCTCACCACCGGCGGGAAACGAGCAGTACTTC.

With regard to this clonotype: At one of its ends the junction is not consistent with the germline gene, which may arise from a read error. The chain carries TRBV7-7 and TRBJ2-5, with TRBD2 matching 8 bases. The length of the CDR3 is 16 residues. The germline V gene has CDR1 SSHAT and CDR2 FNYEAQ (reference sequence). In DNA form, the CDR3 reads TGTGCTAGCAGCTTAGCGACGGGAGGGCCTCGAGAGACCCAGTACTTC. It yields the protein CASSLATGGPRETQYF.

The chain recombines TRBV7-6 with TRBJ2-5; TRBD2 aligns across 12 bases. V gave up 1 base and J gave up 9 bases; unmatched junction bases: 3. CDR1 and CDR2 from the germline V gene are SGHVS and FNYEAQ. The CDR3 has 14 amino acids. CDR3 in amino acids: CASSLGTSGAAQYF. Written as DNA, the CDR3 is TGTGCCAGCAGCTTAGGGACTAGCGGGGCAGCCCAGTACTTC.